This T cell receptor (beta chain) was retrieved from a study of CD8+ T cells in alopecia areata. Study details: A regimen of oral tofacitinib, 5 to 10 mg twice daily, was given to treated patients.

Trimming shortened V by 4 bases and J by 2 bases, and 9 bases separated the two germline ends. The CDR3 loop spans 14 amino acids. CDR1 is SEHNR, CDR2 FQNEAQ, per germline (reference sequence). After isolation, RNA underwent reverse transcription to generate cDNA as the sequencing template. Profiled with immunoSEQ multiplex PCR; TCRdb holds only in-frame clones, not every one. There are about 150,000 clones in the sample; approximately 50% occur only once, and about 6.4% lies in the top ten. This clone occurred a few times. The chain is built from TRBV7-9 and TRBJ2-1; no reliable D call. This clonotype originated in a human donor with alopecia areata. The sequencing sample was made of CD4+ T cells sorted from blood. The CDR3 region is CASSSGFPYNEQFF. CDR3 DNA sequence: TGTGCCAGCAGCTCTGGGTTCCCCTACAATGAGCAGTTCTTC.